This T cell receptor (beta chain) was sequenced in a study of blood T cell repertoires in COVID-19. The germline CDR1 and CDR2 sequences are SGHRS and YFSETQ. The V gene lost 4 bases and the J gene lost 2 bases, with 10 bases spanning the gap. The CDR3 loop spans 14 amino acids. In the source study's methods: Estimates of nucleated cell counts were drawn from the amplification of reference gene primers. Method: immunoSEQ multiplex PCR; TCRdb's copy keeps in-frame clones and lacks some. The V and J calls and the clone size are those of that table, but D and trimming were determined from the DNA. The sample lists some 200,000 clones, around 80% seen once, with over 15% in the top ten.

The sequence was obtained from a woman of 80 years or more with active or convalescent COVID-19. The chain has TRBV5-1 and TRBJ2-1, with D tentatively TRBD2 (6 bases). The specimen sequenced was peripheral blood. The CDR3 loop reads CASSGGSPYNEQFF. In DNA form, the CDR3 reads TGCGCCAGCAGCGGGGGGAGTCCCTACAATGAGCAGTTCTTC.